This TCR beta chain was documented in a study of regulatory T cells in long-lasting Graves disease. Notes on the study in general: Accuracy might have suffered from few samples.

Noted time point: newly diagnosed GD, antithyroid drugs for less than 3 months. RNA from PBMCs was the source of the TCR library. CDR3 length equals 15 residues. Trimming removed 1 base at V and 2 bases at J, with 11 bases between. CDR1 is SGHVS, CDR2 FQNEAQ, per germline. Through Arm-PCR of CDR3 regions and iRepertoire HTBI primers, TCR beta libraries were built. From the multiplex PCR reads, TCRdb called clonotypes with MiXCR, one entry per CDR3 protein. Of about 420,000 distinct CDR3 sequences in the sample, around 17% are singletons; the top ten hold 20% to 25%. This clonotype showed up just a few times. Its antigen is currently unknown. This sample also belongs to another study, concerning T cells in Graves' hyperthyroidism and ophthalmopathy. Per that paper: Investigators excluded patients with uncontrolled infection, other autoimmune disease, pregnancy or lactation.

This sequence joins TRBV7-8 and TRBJ2-5, with D uncertain. This receptor was identified in a young woman with Graves disease. Material: peripheral blood mononuclear cells (PBMCs), obtained at new diagnosis, from a patient treated with antithyroid drugs. Here the CDR3 DNA reads TGTGCCAGCAGCTTAGTACTCCGCCAACAAGAGACCCAGTACTTC. Its translation is CASSLVLRQQETQYF.